The clone carrying this T cell receptor (beta chain) was observed a handful of times. Its target is not known. Sequencing was performed with immunoSEQ multiplex PCR; in TCRdb, only in-frame clones are kept and a portion is missing. The profile shows about 46,000 clones, 70% to 75% of them singletons. The germline CDR1 and CDR2 sequences are SGHNT and YYREEE (reference sequence). With 0 bases removed from V and 4 bases from J, the gap between germline ends came to 17 bases. The CDR3 contains 17 residues. This sample is part of a study of vaccination effects on CD4 cells after COVID-19. At the level of the study: Every well housed some 1.8 million PBMC, which grew in culture alongside about 9.9 IU/ml IL-2 and about 10 ug/ml peptides.

With approximately ten days of culture completed, CD4+ T cells were isolated. Sometime from March through December 2020, the person acquired a SARS-CoV-2 infection that PCR confirmed. This chain links TRBV5-4 with TRBJ2-1; D remains ambiguous. The source is a human donor who had a prior SARS-CoV-2 infection. Sample: CD4+ T cells from PBMCs cultured without peptide, taken before COVID-19 vaccination. The CDR3 here is CASSLVRESGAYNEQFF. CDR3 nucleotide sequence: TGTGCCAGCAGCTTGGTCCGCGAGTCCGGTGCTTACAATGAGCAGTTCTTC.